This TCR beta chain was obtained from a study of blood T cell repertoires in COVID-19. Study-wide context: Researchers got acute and convalescent COVID-19 samples from the United States, Italy and Spain. T cells, B-cell-depleted T cells, or PBMCs provided the cDNA or gDNA that served as material.

The V gene's germline CDR1 is KGHSH and CDR2 LQKENI. V was clipped by 3 bases and J by 6 bases, with 17 bases between them. The CDR3 is 15 residues long. Seattle's cohort entered during active infection and was followed longitudinally. Source study methods: Estimation of nucleated cell counts was performed using reference gene primer amplification. Some clones are missing from TCRdb's copy, which holds only in-frame ones; the method was immunoSEQ multiplex PCR. The DNA gave D and trimming, while V, J and clone size come from that table. The sample lists a few hundred thousand clones, 80% to 95% occurring once.

Sequences were obtained from peripheral blood. This chain links TRBV18 with TRBJ1-2; no clear D. This sequence was found in a woman in her twenties or thirties with COVID-19, enrolled during active disease. CDR3 nucleotide sequence: TGTGCCAGCTCACCGGACGCGTCGGGAACTGATGGCTACACCTTC. It yields the protein CASSPDASGTDGYTF.